This T cell receptor beta chain is drawn from a study of shared clonotypes between healthy human individuals. Whole-study context: Participating donors consisted of a couple of women and three men aged 18 to 49. General study points: The four-donor shared clonotypes exceeded non-shared clonotypes in generation probability, with non-shared ones scoring lower.

Trimming cost V 5 bases and J 10 bases, with 30 bases left between them. This CDR3 is built from 18 residues. CDR1 is SGHAT, CDR2 FQNNGV, per germline. As regards this clone: Its antigen is as yet unknown.

Using immunoSEQ multiplex PCR, the repertoire was profiled, and TCRdb retains in-frame clones only, with some absent. The sample lists millions of clones; more than 80% were seen once. The chain employs TRBV11-2 and TRBJ2-1, with D possibly being TRBD2 (6 bases). The specimen was naive CD4+ T cells from PBMCs. Subset: CD45RA+ positively selected. The TCR was taken from a man aged 18-30 years in good health. Some clones in this sample may be carry-over from other donors' samples. The CDR3 region is CASSPSSGLAPGLREQFF. CDR3 DNA sequence: TGTGCCAGCAGCCCTTCCAGCGGGTTGGCCCCCGGGCTTCGAGAGCAGTTCTTC.